This T cell receptor beta chain derives from a study of blood T cells in healthy people across ages. PCR was performed a second time for about 7 to 12 cycles using a sample-barcoded 5' primer and a J-beta primer mix. Through a template-switch adaptor with 12 random nucleotides, each cDNA molecule received a tag. Using its own MiXCR run on the 5' RACE reads, TCRdb lists one record per CDR3 protein. The repertoire has roughly 1.4 million distinct CDR3 sequences, roughly 59% of them found once; the top ten carry 6.5% to 8.5%. As for this clonotype: The antigen is undetermined.

The trim removed 0 bases at V and 5 bases at J, leaving 2 bases unmatched. Germline CDR1 and CDR2: ENHRY and SYGVKD. The CDR3 runs 15 residues. General observations from the study: A roughly linear fall in TCR beta diversity per million T cells was seen with increasing age. Possibly, changes in expanded clonotypes were confounded because donor CMV status was unknown. Long-lived donors exceeded aged donors in naive CD4+ cells and diversity.

This rearrangement joins TRBV10-3 to TRBJ2-1; TRBD1 agrees at 9 bases. The TCR comes from a man aged 18 to 30 in good health. Input material: blood. The CDR3 DNA sequence: TGTGCCATCAGTGAGTCCCGGGACAGGGACAATGAGCAGTTCTTC. This gives the protein CAISESRDRDNEQFF.